A selection of T cell receptor beta chains follows, all from one sample in a study of blood T cell repertoires in COVID-19. Data came from immunoSEQ multiplex PCR; TCRdb stores just in-frame clones and leaves some out. The sample includes about 74,000 clones, 80% to 90% of them seen just once. The sequencing input was peripheral blood. The receptors originated from a man aged 70 or older with acute or convalescent COVID-19. Each CDR3 is given with its conserved first and last residue. The D gene is left open where the match is weak. For some rows the clone size is stated as once, few or many, or as a class when expanded; others skip it.

d_gene,j_gene,abundance,v_gene,CDR3nt,CDR3aa
TRBD1,TRBJ1-3,once,TRBV6-6,TGTGCCAGCAGTCCTCGGGACAGCTCTTCCTCTGGAAACACCATATATTTT,CASSPRDSSSSGNTIYF
TRBD1,TRBJ1-2,-,TRBV6-5,TGTGCCAGCAGTCCCGGGACAGGGGCGAATGGCTACACCTTC,CASSPGTGANGYTF
-,TRBJ2-1,once,TRBV19,TGTGCCAGTAGTTCCCCCCTAGGTACCTCCTACAATGAGCAGTTCTTC,CASSSPLGTSYNEQFF
-,TRBJ1-1,few,TRBV7-3,TGTGCCAGCAGCTTAATTAGGAACACTGAAGCTTTCTTT,CASSLIRNTEAFF
TRBD2,TRBJ2-3,-,TRBV4-1,TGCGCCAGCAGCGACGGGGGGGCCGGGGCAGATACGCAGTATTTT,CASSDGGAGADTQYF
-,TRBJ1-1,-,TRBV6-5,TGTGCCAGCAACACAGCAGGTTCCAACACTGAAGCTTTCTTT,CASNTAGSNTEAFF
TRBD2,TRBJ2-3,once,TRBV6-2/TRBV6-3,TGTGCCAGCAGCTTCGGACTAGCGGGGACCCGCACAGATACGCAGTATTTT,CASSFGLAGTRTDTQYF
-,TRBJ1-1,-,TRBV15,TGTGCCACCAGCAGAGAAAAGTGGTACCAGGGTTTAGACACTGAAGCTTTCTTT,CATSREKWYQGLDTEAFF
-,TRBJ1-1,-,TRBV28,TGTGCCAGCAGTTTACCGGGAAGGCGGACTGAAGCTTTCTTT,CASSLPGRRTEAFF
-,TRBJ1-5,-,TRBV6-1,TGTGCCAGCAGTGATCCCCACAGGGAGAAGGGTCAGCCCCAGCATTTT,CASSDPHREKGQPQHF
-,TRBJ1-5,-,TRBV4-3,TGCGCCAGCAGCCAAGAATCAGGGGTTGGGCCCCAGCATTTT,CASSQESGVGPQHF
-,TRBJ2-3,-,TRBV28,TGTGCCAGCACCCCGAACCTGGGGGGAGGAACAGATACGCAGTATTTT,CASTPNLGGGTDTQYF
-,TRBJ2-1,-,TRBV6-5,TGTGCCAGTCTAGCCTACAATGAGCAGTTCTTC,CASLAYNEQFF
-,TRBJ2-7,-,TRBV5-5,TGTGCCAGCAGCCGGGAAGGCGGTTCCTACGAGCAGTACTTC,CASSREGGSYEQYF
-,TRBJ1-6,-,TRBV10-3,TGTGCCATCAGCGGGATCGTGAATTCACCCCTCCACTTT,CAISGIVNSPLHF
TRBD1,TRBJ2-2,-,TRBV11-2,TGTGCCAGCAGCTCCGAACAGGGGGCCCGCACCGGGGAGCTGTTTTTT,CASSSEQGARTGELFF
TRBD1,TRBJ1-2,-,TRBV27,TGTGCCAGCAGTGAGACAGGGACCAATGGCTACACCTTC,CASSETGTNGYTF
-,TRBJ1-1,once,TRBV19,TGTGCCAGTAGTATACAGTTTGAAGCTTTCTTT,CASSIQFEAFF
-,TRBJ1-2,-,TRBV28,TGTGCCAGCAGTCCGGACAGAAATTATGGCTACACCTTC,CASSPDRNYGYTF
TRBD2,TRBJ2-1,-,TRBV9,TGTGCCAGCAGCGTAGGGGCGGGAGGATCCAACAATGAGCAGTTCTTC,CASSVGAGGSNNEQFF
TRBD2,TRBJ2-5,-,TRBV28,TGTGCCACCGCTGCCGGGGGACTAGCGGGTCAAGAGACCCAGTACTTC,CATAAGGLAGQETQYF
TRBD1,TRBJ2-3,-,TRBV4-1,TGCGCCAGCTCGGGGGGACAGGGGAGAGATACGCAGTATTTT,CASSGGQGRDTQYF